This T cell receptor (beta chain) was recovered during a study of blood T cell repertoires in COVID-19. For the study at large: The United States, Italy and Spain supplied acute and convalescent COVID-19 samples.

Per the study methods: Estimates of nucleated cell counts were drawn from the amplification of reference gene primers. The table came from immunoSEQ multiplex PCR; TCRdb's copy has only in-frame clones and leaves some out. V, J and clone size reflect that table, while D and trimming were determined from the DNA. The table lists over 200,000 clones, around 75% of them singletons, with roughly 5% in the top ten. The sequence derives from a human donor in a cohort sampled during active COVID-19. The specimen was peripheral blood.

The DNA for the CDR3 is TGTGCCAGCCGTAGGGGGTGGACTGAAGCTTTCTTT. Its translation is CASRRGWTEAFF. The chain is built from TRBV28 and TRBJ1-1; maybe TRBD1 (6 bases). The V gene's germline CDR1 is MDHEN and CDR2 SYDVKM. V lost 8 bases to trimming and J lost 5 bases, with 12 bases between them. The CDR3 loop spans 12 amino acids.